This T cell receptor (beta chain) was sequenced in a study of T cell responses to AZD1222 COVID-19 vaccine. Findings of the study overall: Spike was spanned by vaccine-associated CD4 TCRs, which were dominant at 160-218 and 743-854.

In its sample, this clone was seen once. What it binds is unknown. J was trimmed by 7 bases and V by 0 bases; bases with no gene match: 6. Per the germline V gene, CDR1 is LGHNA and CDR2 is YNFKEQ. The length of the CDR3 is 15 residues. The table came from immunoSEQ multiplex PCR; TCRdb's copy has only in-frame clones and leaves some out. The table has roughly 43,000 clones, about four fifths seen once. The gene calls are TRBV4-2 and TRBJ2-7, with TRBD2 matching 10 bases. The material was peripheral blood, obtained 28 days after the second dose of the MenACWY control vaccine. This clonotype originated in an adult who received the MenACWY meningococcal vaccine as a control. Here the CDR3 reads CASSQDLAGAGEQYF. CDR3 DNA: TGTGCCAGCAGCCAAGACCTAGCGGGAGCGGGGGAGCAGTACTTC.